The 8 T cell receptor beta chains in this list originate from one sample, sequenced in a study of beta chain features in type 1 diabetes. Findings of the study overall: Among patients with Type 1 diabetes, TCRB CDR3s were moderately but significantly shorter in every one of the four CD4+ subsets.

Which antigens these TCRs recognize remains unknown. Sequencing targeted expressed TCRB transcripts, as all isolated RNA had been reverse transcribed. TCRdb keeps only in-frame clones here, not all; method: immunoSEQ multiplex PCR. The table lists some 660,000 clones, 11% to 15% of them singletons, with approximately 0.039% in the top ten. Sequenced input: naive CD4+ T cells from blood. These receptors were collected from a man between 18 and 29 years old with type 1 diabetes.

This sequence joins TRBV12-2 and TRBJ1-1; the D call of TRBD1 is as the table states it, not checked on the DNA. TRBV12-2 is a pseudogene locus. The CDR3 totals 20 residues. CDR3 bases: TGTGCAAGTCGCGGTACGGGACAGAAAAGCGTACTAACGTTGAACACTGAAGCTTTCTTT. Translated, it gives CASRGTGQKSVLTLNTEAFF.

The CDR3 loop is CAIKEPREAFF. CDR3 nucleotide sequence: TGTGCCATCAAAGAGCCTCGTGAAGCTTTCTTT. The gene calls are TRBV10-3 and TRBJ1-1; D is uncertain. This CDR3 is built from 11 residues. Germline values: CDR1 ENHRY, CDR2 SYGVKD. V was cut by 7 bases and J by 7 bases, with 10 bases left in between.

This clone occurred a few times. This chain links TRBV2 with TRBJ2-7, with 7 nucleotides matching TRBD1. The V gene end was trimmed by 5 bases and the J gene end by 3 bases; junction bases not matched to a gene: 7. CDR1 SNHLY and CDR2 FYNNEI come from the germline V gene. This CDR3 has 14 residues. DNA of the CDR3: TGTGCCAGCAGTTATCAGGGACAGAGCTACGAGCAGTACTTC. It translates to CASSYQGQSYEQYF.

This clone appeared a few times. Other DNA sequences in the same sample also yield this CDR3. The J gene is TRBJ2-5, the V gene TRBV30; D not resolved. CDR3 length equals 11 residues. Trimming cost V 3 bases and J 4 bases, with 6 bases left between them. CDR1 is GTSNPN and CDR2 is SVGIG in the germline V gene (reference sequence). CDR3 amino acids: CAWSPGETQYF. CDR3 DNA sequence: TGTGCCTGGAGCCCGGGAGAGACCCAGTACTTC.

This clone was picked up a small number of times. The chain is built from TRBV6-5 and TRBJ1-1, with D perhaps matching TRBD1 (6 bases). CDR3 length: 15 residues. Trimming pared 5 bases from V and 1 base from J, leaving 14 bases between. Per the germline V gene, CDR1 is MNHEY and CDR2 is SVGAGI. As DNA, the CDR3 is TGTGCCAGCAGTAGGCGGACAGACTCGAACACTGAAGCTTTCTTT. Translated, it gives CASSRRTDSNTEAFF.

The chain carries TRBV5-4 and TRBJ2-1; D possibly corresponds to TRBD2 (6 bases). Germline CDR1 is SGHNT and CDR2 is YYREEE (reference sequence). The V end lost 7 bases, the J end lost 7 bases, and 24 bases lay between the germline ends. CDR3 length: 16 residues. CDR3 coding DNA: TGTGCCAGCGCCAATGGACGGGAGCTTTCATGGAATGAGCAGTTCTTC. It specifies CASANGRELSWNEQFF.

This clone came up a few times. The chain couples TRBV30 to TRBJ2-1; TRBD2 agrees at 13 bases. Germline values: CDR1 GTSNPN, CDR2 SVGIG (reference sequence). The V segment lost 7 bases and the J segment 0 bases; nucleotides outside the gene matches: 3. The CDR3 contains 15 residues. For the CDR3, the DNA is TGTGCCTTTCGGACTAGCGGGGGCTCCTACAATGAGCAGTTCTTC. Translated: CAFRTSGGSYNEQFF.

The chain combines TRBV15 with TRBJ1-2; TRBD1 might be the D (6 bases). CDR3 length equals 16 residues. The germline V and J ends were trimmed by 0 bases and 8 bases, with 19 bases remaining between them. Germline CDR1 LNHNV, CDR2 YYDKDF (reference sequence). The CDR3 spells CATSREPVVDSLGYTF. CDR3 coding DNA: TGTGCCACCAGCAGAGAGCCGGTTGTGGACAGCTTGGGCTACACCTTC.